The entry below gives a single T cell receptor beta chain sequence along with its context. This record comes from a study of blood T cell repertoires in COVID-19. Across the whole study: Collection of acute and convalescent COVID-19 samples took place in the United States, Italy and Spain. T cells, B-cell-depleted T cells, or PBMCs supplied cDNA or gDNA.

The Seattle site enrolled patients during active infection and followed them longitudinally. In the study's own analysis: Estimates of nucleated cell counts were drawn from the amplification of reference gene primers. This table comes from immunoSEQ multiplex PCR, and its TCRdb copy is limited to in-frame clones, with some not included. Clonal size and the V and J genes are those of that table, whereas D and trimming came from the DNA. Found here are some 450,000 clones, 85% to 90% of them singletons; the top ten hold 0.65% to 1%. This TCR was recovered from a man between 18 and 35 years old with COVID-19, enrolled during active disease. The sample consisted of peripheral blood.

CDR3 in DNA: TGTGCCAGCAGCACCCGGACAGGTGCTGGAAACACCATATATTTT. It translates to CASSTRTGAGNTIYF. The chain joins TRBV9 to TRBJ1-3; 7 bases fit TRBD1. The CDR3 covers 15 residues. Germline V gives CDR1 SGDLS, CDR2 YYNGEE. Losses at the gene ends were 4 bases for V and 2 bases for J; bases not matched to a gene: 6.